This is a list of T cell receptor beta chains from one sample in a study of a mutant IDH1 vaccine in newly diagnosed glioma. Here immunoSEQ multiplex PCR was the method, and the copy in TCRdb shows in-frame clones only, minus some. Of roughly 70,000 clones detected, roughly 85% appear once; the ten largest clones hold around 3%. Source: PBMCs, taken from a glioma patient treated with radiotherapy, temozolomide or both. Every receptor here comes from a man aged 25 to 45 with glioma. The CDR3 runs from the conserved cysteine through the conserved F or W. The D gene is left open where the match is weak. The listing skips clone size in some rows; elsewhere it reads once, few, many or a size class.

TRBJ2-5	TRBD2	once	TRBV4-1	TGCGCCAGCAGCCAAGAATATGGGGTTGGGACTAGCTCGAGGGAGACCCAGTACTTC	CASSQEYGVGTSSRETQYF
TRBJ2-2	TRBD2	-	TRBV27	TGTGCCAGCAGTTTCAAACGGACTAGCGCAGGGACCGGGGAGCTGTTTTTT	CASSFKRTSAGTGELFF
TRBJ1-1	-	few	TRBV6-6	TGTGCCAGCAGTAACAGGAACACTGAAGCTTTCTTT	CASSNRNTEAFF
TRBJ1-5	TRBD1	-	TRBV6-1	TGTGCCAGCAGCCCAAGACAGGGCTCGAGTCAGCCCCAGCATTTT	CASSPRQGSSQPQHF
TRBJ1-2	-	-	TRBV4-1	TGCGCCAGCAGCCAAGAGACGGATCACAACTATGGCTACACCTTC	CASSQETDHNYGYTF
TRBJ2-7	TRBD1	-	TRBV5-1	TGCGCCAGCAGCTCGGGACAGAATTCCTACGAGCAGTACTTC	CASSSGQNSYEQYF
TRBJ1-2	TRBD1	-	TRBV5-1	TGCGCCAGCAGCCCCTGGACAGGGGGCGCATTGGATGGCTACACCTTC	CASSPWTGGALDGYTF
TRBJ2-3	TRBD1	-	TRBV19	TGTGCCAGTAGGGACAGGAGGCTCACAGATACGCAGTATTTT	CASRDRRLTDTQYF
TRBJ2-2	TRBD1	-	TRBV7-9	TGTGCCAGCAGCTTATCCGGGACAGGGGCCACCGGGGAGCTGTTTTTT	CASSLSGTGATGELFF
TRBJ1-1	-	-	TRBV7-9	TGTGCCAGCAGCCACATGGCTGAAGCTTTCTTT	CASSHMAEAFF
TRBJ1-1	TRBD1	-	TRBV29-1	TGCAGCGCCGAGGACAGGATGGAAGCTTTCTTT	CSAEDRMEAFF
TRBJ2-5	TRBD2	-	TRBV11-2	TGTGCCAGCAGCTCCTCGACTAGCGGGGGGCCCCCCGGCCCAAAGACCCAGTACTTC	CASSSSTSGGPPGPKTQYF
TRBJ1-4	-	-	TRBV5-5	TGTGCCAGCAGCGCGATCAGTTGGGTAAATGAAAAACTGTTTTTT	CASSAISWVNEKLFF
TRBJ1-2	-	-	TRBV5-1	TGCGCCAGCAGCGGATGGGGGTGGAGGGATGGCTACACCTTC	CASSGWGWRDGYTF
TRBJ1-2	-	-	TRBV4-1	TGCGCCAGCAGCCATCCTTTTAAGGGCCATGAGGTTAGAGGCTACACCTTC	CASSHPFKGHEVRGYTF
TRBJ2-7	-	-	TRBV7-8	TGTGCCAGCAGCTTGGGCAGGGGCGAGCAGTACTTC	CASSLGRGEQYF
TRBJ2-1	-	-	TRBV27	TGTGCCAGCAGTTCGGGGGACTCTCCCCTGGGGGAGCAGTTCTTC	CASSSGDSPLGEQFF
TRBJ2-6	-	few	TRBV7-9	TGTGCCAGCAGCTTAACCGGGGCCAACGTCCTGACTTTC	CASSLTGANVLTF
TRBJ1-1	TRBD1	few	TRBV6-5	TGTGCCAGCAACCGGCAGACAGGGCATGAAGCTTTCTTT	CASNRQTGHEAFF
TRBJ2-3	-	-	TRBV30	TGTGCCTGGAGTTTCGGGGGCGGCACAGATACGCAGTATTTT	CAWSFGGGTDTQYF
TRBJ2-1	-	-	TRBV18	TGTGCCAGCTCACCACCGGGGGGCTCCTACAATGAGCAGTTCTTC	CASSPPGGSYNEQFF
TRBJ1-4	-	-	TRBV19	TGTGCCAGTAGTACCAGGGTGGCTCGCCGTGAAAAACTGTTTTTT	CASSTRVARREKLFF
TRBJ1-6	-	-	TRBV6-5	TGTGCCAGCAGCGACGGTGGGAATTCACCCCTCCACTTT	CASSDGGNSPLHF